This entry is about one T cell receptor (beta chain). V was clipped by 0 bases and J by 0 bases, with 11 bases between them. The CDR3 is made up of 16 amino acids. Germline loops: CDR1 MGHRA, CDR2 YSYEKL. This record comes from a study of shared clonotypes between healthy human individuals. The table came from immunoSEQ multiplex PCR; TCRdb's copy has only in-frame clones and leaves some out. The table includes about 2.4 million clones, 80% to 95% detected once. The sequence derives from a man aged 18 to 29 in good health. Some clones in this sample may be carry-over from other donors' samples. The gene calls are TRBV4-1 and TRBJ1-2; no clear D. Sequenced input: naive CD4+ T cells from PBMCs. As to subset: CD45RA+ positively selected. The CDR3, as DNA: TGCGCCAGCAGCCAAGATTGGCCAGATGCTAACTATGGCTACACCTTC. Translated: CASSQDWPDANYGYTF.